The 15 T cell receptor beta chains listed next were all sequenced from one sample in a study of Ad26.COV2.S vaccination and SARS-CoV-2 variants. Treatment meaning: roughly 18 received Ad26.COV2.S at low or high dose, single or two shots; about five received placebo; per-sample allocation not given. Sampling occurred on day 63 after the first vaccine or placebo injection. Clones were sequenced by immunoSEQ multiplex PCR, and TCRdb holds only the in-frame ones, with some missing. Here the sample spans about 470,000 clones, 90% being singletons. The sequences come from peripheral blood, collected in a trial of Ad26.COV2.S vaccine versus placebo. Source of these receptors: a person between 18 and 65 years old who received the Ad26.COV2.S COVID-19 vaccine or a placebo.

This rearrangement joins TRBV7-2 to TRBJ2-5; no clear D gene. V was shortened by 4 bases and J by 1 base, with 7 bases between the two germline ends. The V gene's germline CDR1 is SGHTA and CDR2 FQGNSA. The CDR3 totals 13 residues. The CDR3 DNA follows: TGTGCCAGCAGCTCAACGGTCCAAGAGACCCAGTACTTC. This encodes CASSSTVQETQYF.

The CDR3 coding sequence is TGTGCCACCAGTGGAGGGACAGAGCTCTCCTACGAGCAGTACTTC. The encoded protein is CATSGGTELSYEQYF. The chain has TRBV24-1 and TRBJ2-7; TRBD1 aligns across 7 bases. CDR3 length equals 15 residues. Germline CDR1 is KGHDR and CDR2 is SFDVKD. Trimming at V came to 5 bases and at J to 0 bases, leaving 6 bases not matched to a gene.

The chain carries TRBV28 and TRBJ2-7; TRBD1 aligns across 7 bases. CDR1 is MDHEN, CDR2 SYDVKM, per germline. This CDR3 region has 15 residues. V gave up 4 bases and J gave up 0 bases; unmatched junction bases: 6. In nucleotides, the CDR3 is TGTGCCAGCAGTTCCGGGACAGTTAGCTCCTACGAGCAGTACTTC. This translates into CASSSGTVSSYEQYF.

This chain connects TRBV28 to TRBJ2-5, with D perhaps matching TRBD2 (5 bases). The CDR3 extends over 12 amino acids. Germline-derived CDR1 and CDR2 are MDHEN and SYDVKM. V was clipped by 9 bases and J by 4 bases, with 12 bases between them. CDR3 protein: CASDSVGETQYF. The CDR3 DNA reads TGTGCCAGTGATAGCGTAGGAGAGACCCAGTACTTC. The whole variable domain, remainder taken from reference TRBV28 and TRBJ2-5, is DVKVTQSSRYLVKRTGEKVFLECVQDMDHENMFWYRQDPGLGLRLIYFSYDVKMKEKGDIPEGYSVSREKKERFSLILESASTNQTSMYLCASDSVGETQYFGPGTRLLVL.

J is TRBJ2-7 and V is TRBV5-5, with D tentatively TRBD1 or TRBD2 (5 bases each). Trimming pared 1 base from V and 2 bases from J, leaving 10 bases between. Germline V CDR1 and CDR2: SGHKS, YYEKEE (reference sequence). This CDR3 contains 14 residues. DNA of the CDR3: TGTGCCAGCAGCTTGAATAGGGGAGCCTACGAGCAGTACTTC. Protein sequence: CASSLNRGAYEQYF.

This rearrangement joins TRBV27 to TRBJ2-1; 10 nucleotides line up with TRBD1. This CDR3 contains 17 residues. Germline V gene lookup returns CDR1 MNHEY and CDR2 SMNVEV (reference sequence). After removal of 5 bases from V and 4 bases from J, the junction contained 11 bases not matched to a gene. CDR3 loop: CASSTWTGGRSYNEQFF. The CDR3 region has the DNA TGTGCCAGCAGTACCTGGACAGGGGGTAGATCTTACAATGAGCAGTTCTTC.

The genes are TRBV11-2 and TRBJ1-2; D not resolved. Germline lookup yields CDR1 SGHAT and CDR2 FQNNGV. The CDR3 contains 17 residues. V lost 0 bases to trimming and J lost 4 bases, with 18 bases between them. CDR3 sequence (DNA): TGTGCCAGCAGCTTAGATCGGAATCGGGAGTTCGGCTATGGCTACACCTTC. Its protein is CASSLDRNREFGYGYTF.

The rearrangement links TRBV5-6 to TRBJ1-1; D remains ambiguous. The germline V gene encodes CDR1 SGHDT and CDR2 YYEEEE. This CDR3 has 14 residues. The V end lost 4 bases, the J end lost 5 bases, and 15 bases lay between the germline ends. The CDR3 here is CASSREAGWTEAFF. CDR3 coding DNA: TGTGCCAGCAGCAGGGAGGCGGGGTGGACTGAAGCTTTCTTT.

This clone was seen a single time. The chain couples TRBV4-1 to TRBJ1-5; TRBD1 is a possible D gene (5 bases). The germline gives CDR1 MGHRA, CDR2 YSYEKL. The CDR3 loop spans 16 amino acids. V lost 5 bases and J lost 1, with 15 bases in between. The CDR3 loop reads CASSSGTEWSNQPQHF. DNA of the CDR3: TGCGCCAGCAGCTCTGGGACCGAGTGGAGCAATCAGCCCCAGCATTTT.

The genes are TRBV5-8 and TRBJ2-7; possible D gene TRBD2, 5 bases. Germline V gene data show CDR1 as SGHTS and CDR2 as YDEGEE. This CDR3 spans 12 amino acids. Trimming shortened V by 4 bases and J by 7 bases, and 12 bases separated the two germline ends. The DNA for the CDR3 is TGTGCCAGCAGCGCCCTTAGGAGGGAGCAGTACTTC. As protein: CASSALRREQYF.

The genes are TRBV27 and TRBJ1-6, with unresolved D. The V gene lost 3 bases and the J gene lost 7 bases, with 10 bases spanning the gap. Germline V lookup: CDR1 MNHEY, CDR2 SMNVEV (reference sequence). The CDR3 loop spans 14 amino acids. Here the CDR3 reads CASSFRYENSPLHF. In DNA form, the CDR3 reads TGTGCCAGCAGTTTTCGGTATGAGAATTCACCCCTCCACTTT.

V and J are TRBV27 and TRBJ2-1; TRBD2 matches at 7 bases. V gave up 1 base and J gave up 4 bases; unmatched junction bases: 13. The V gene's germline CDR1 is MNHEY and CDR2 SMNVEV (reference sequence). The CDR3 covers 18 residues. This CDR3 reads CASSLLRVTGGGYNEQFF. The CDR3 nucleotides read TGTGCCAGCAGTTTATTAAGGGTTACGGGGGGTGGGTACAATGAGCAGTTCTTC.

This clone occurred once. V and J are TRBV4-1 and TRBJ2-2, with D uncertain. With 6 bases removed from V and 3 bases from J, the gap between germline ends came to 11 bases. The germline V gene has CDR1 MGHRA and CDR2 YSYEKL. The CDR3 is 14 residues long. This CDR3 is CASRNLGDTGELFF. The CDR3 DNA sequence: TGCGCCAGCAGGAACTTGGGCGACACCGGGGAGCTGTTTTTT.

This clone was observed a single time. The genes are TRBV7-3 and TRBJ2-5; unclear D gene. From germline, CDR1 is SGHTA and CDR2 FQGTGA. CDR3 length: 13 residues. The V end lost 4 bases, the J end lost 5 bases, and 11 bases lay between the germline ends. DNA for the CDR3: TGTGCCAGCAGCTACTCCGCCGGGGAGACCCAGTACTTC. Encoded protein: CASSYSAGETQYF.

J is TRBJ2-7 and V is TRBV11-2; D unclear. The V and J ends lost 1 base and 4 bases respectively, with 8 bases between them. This CDR3 spans 13 amino acids. CDR1 and CDR2 from the germline V gene are SGHAT and FQNNGV. The CDR3 coding sequence is TGTGCCAGCAGCTTAGGCGAGAGTTACGAGCAGTACTTC. Translation: CASSLGESYEQYF.